This TCR beta chain was documented in a study of blood T cell repertoires in COVID-19. Study-wide background: Researchers got acute and convalescent COVID-19 samples from the United States, Italy and Spain. Sources were T cells, B-cell-depleted T cells, or PBMCs; the material itself was cDNA or gDNA.

CDR3 length equals 16 residues. CDR1 is LGHDT, CDR2 YNNKEL, per germline (reference sequence). Trimming took 4 bases from V and 0 from J, leaving 14 bases between them. This clone was seen only once. Original processing notes: It was from reference gene primer amplification that nucleated cell counts were estimated. Sequencing used immunoSEQ multiplex PCR; TCRdb keeps in-frame clones, though not all of them. The V and J calls and clone size come from that table; D and trimming were worked out from the DNA. The repertoire includes about 32,000 clones, roughly 88% of them detected once, and about 4.9% sits in the top ten.

Material for sequencing was peripheral blood. The rearrangement links TRBV3-1 (or the pseudogene TRBV3-2) to TRBJ2-3; maybe TRBD1 (6 bases). The TCR comes from a woman in her 70s with active COVID-19. CDR3 DNA: TGTGCCAGCAGCCGACCAGGGGCAGCTAGCACAGATACGCAGTATTTT. It translates to CASSRPGAASTDTQYF.